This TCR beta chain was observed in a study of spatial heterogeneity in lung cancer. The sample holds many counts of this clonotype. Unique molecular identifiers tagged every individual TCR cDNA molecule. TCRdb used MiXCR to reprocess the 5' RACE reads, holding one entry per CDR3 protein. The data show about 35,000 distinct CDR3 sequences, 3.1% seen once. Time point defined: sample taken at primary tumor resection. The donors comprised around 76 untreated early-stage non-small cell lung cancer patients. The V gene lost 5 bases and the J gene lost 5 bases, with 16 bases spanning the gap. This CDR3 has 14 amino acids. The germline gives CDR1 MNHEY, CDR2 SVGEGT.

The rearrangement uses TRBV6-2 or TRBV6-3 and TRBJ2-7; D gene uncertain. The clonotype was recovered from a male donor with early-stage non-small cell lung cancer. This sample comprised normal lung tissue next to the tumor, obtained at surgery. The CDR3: CASSRGLLVDEQYF. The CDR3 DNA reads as TGTGCCAGCAGTCGCGGATTACTCGTGGACGAGCAGTACTTC.